The rows below give T cell receptor beta chains drawn from one sample of a study of immune heterogeneity within non-small cell lung tumors. TCRdb redid the calling of the multiplex PCR reads with MiXCR, one entry per CDR3 protein. This sample has 2,500 to 3,500 distinct CDR3 sequences, with over 35% found just once. Sequencing was done on a sample of lung tumor tissue. The receptors originated from a man in his fifties or sixties with non-small cell lung cancer. CDR3s include the opening cysteine and the closing phenylalanine or tryptophan. A D gene is named only where the DNA matches it firmly. Size tells how often a clone was seen (once, few, many) or the class of an expanded clone, and some rows leave it out.

V: TRBV7-2
J: TRBJ1-1
D: .
length: 14
size: .
DNA: TGTGCCAGCAGCTTAGCCTGGGACCCCTCTGGGGCTTTCTTT
CDR3: CASSLAWDPSGAFF

V: TRBV28
J: TRBJ2-7
D: TRBD1
length: 14
size: few
DNA: TGTGCCAGCAGTTCCACAGGGGGTACCTACGAGCAGTACTTC
CDR3: CASSSTGGTYEQYF

V: TRBV12-3/TRBV12-4
J: TRBJ1-5
D: .
length: 15
size: medium-sized
DNA: TGTGCCAGCAAACGGACGGGGGTTAGCAATCAGCCCCAGCATTTT
CDR3: CASKRTGVSNQPQHF

V: TRBV19
J: TRBJ2-7
D: TRBD2
length: 14
size: .
DNA: TGTGCCAGTAGCGCGGGGGGCGAGGGCTACGAGCAGTACTTC
CDR3: CASSAGGEGYEQYF

V: TRBV7-9
J: TRBJ1-2
D: TRBD1
length: 15
size: .
DNA: TGTGCCAGCAGCTTAGGGGGACAGCCCCTCTATGGCTACATCTTC
CDR3: CASSLGGQPLYGYIF

V: TRBV3-1
J: TRBJ2-2
D: .
length: 13
size: medium-sized
DNA: TGTGCCAGCAGCCAAACGGGGGCCGGGGAGCTGTTTTTT
CDR3: CASSQTGAGELFF

V: TRBV7-6
J: TRBJ2-7
D: TRBD1
length: 15
size: .
DNA: TGTGCCAGCAGCTTAGCCGGGACAGGGGGTGAAGAGCAGTACTTC
CDR3: CASSLAGTGGEEQYF

V: TRBV6-1
J: TRBJ1-2
D: .
length: 17
size: .
DNA: TGTGCCAGCAGTGAAGGGGGGCACGCCCTTAGCTCGTATGGCTACACCTTC
CDR3: CASSEGGHALSSYGYTF

V: TRBV20-1
J: TRBJ1-2
D: TRBD1
length: 16
size: .
DNA: TGCAGTGCCCCCGCCGGACAGGAAATCTCTAACTATGGCTACACCTTC
CDR3: CSAPAGQEISNYGYTF

V: TRBV19
J: TRBJ2-3
D: .
length: 15
size: .
DNA: TGTGCCAGTAGTATTAGTGGGGCGCTTGTAGATACGCATTATTTT
CDR3: CASSISGALVDTHYF

V: TRBV6-2/TRBV6-3
J: TRBJ1-2
D: .
length: 14
size: medium-sized
DNA: TGTGCCAGCAGTTACCCCGGGACCTGGTCTGGCTACACCTTC
CDR3: CASSYPGTWSGYTF

V: TRBV12-3/TRBV12-4
J: TRBJ2-1
D: TRBD2
length: 17
size: medium-sized
DNA: TGTGCCAGCAGTCTGGCGCCGGGACTAGCGGGAGGAGATGAGCAGTTCTTC
CDR3: CASSLAPGLAGGDEQFF

V: TRBV9
J: TRBJ2-1
D: TRBD1
length: 16
size: medium-sized
DNA: TGTGCCAGCAGCGTAGAGACAGGGGGCGCCTACAATGAGCAGTTCTTC
CDR3: CASSVETGGAYNEQFF

V: TRBV20-1
J: TRBJ2-7
D: TRBD2
length: 13
size: .
DNA: TGCAGTGTCCCGGGACTAGCAGATTACGAGCAGTACTTC
CDR3: CSVPGLADYEQYF

V: TRBV7-9
J: TRBJ1-4
D: .
length: 12
size: few
DNA: TGTGCCAGCAGGTTAGTGGTTGAAAAACTGTTTTTT
CDR3: CASRLVVEKLFF

V: TRBV20-1
J: TRBJ2-3
D: TRBD2
length: 16
size: .
DNA: TGCAGTGCTAGAACCTTTAGCGGGAAAGGGTCAGATACGCAGTATTTT
CDR3: CSARTFSGKGSDTQYF

V: TRBV5-1
J: TRBJ2-1
D: .
length: 14
size: medium-sized
DNA: TGCGCCAGCAGCTTATCAGGGCATGGCAATGAGCAGTTCTTC
CDR3: CASSLSGHGNEQFF

V: TRBV29-1
J: TRBJ2-3
D: TRBD1
length: 14
size: medium-sized
DNA: TGCAGCGTTGTTCCCGGACAGGGAGCAGATACGCAGTATTTT
CDR3: CSVVPGQGADTQYF

V: TRBV28
J: TRBJ1-2
D: .
length: 12
size: .
DNA: TGTGCCAGCAGTTTTGGGGGGGATGGCTACACCTTC
CDR3: CASSFGGDGYTF

V: TRBV2
J: TRBJ2-7
D: .
length: 10
size: .
DNA: TGTGCCAGCAGTCTCTACGAGCAGTACTTC
CDR3: CASSLYEQYF

V: TRBV12-3/TRBV12-4
J: TRBJ1-1
D: .
length: 14
size: .
DNA: TGTGCCAGCAGTTTAGCAGGGGGGGGCACTGAAGCTTTCTTT
CDR3: CASSLAGGGTEAFF

V: TRBV12-3/TRBV12-4
J: TRBJ1-1
D: .
length: 15
size: .
DNA: TGTGCCAGCAGTTTTAGAATGCCAATGAACACTGAAGCTTTCTTT
CDR3: CASSFRMPMNTEAFF

V: TRBV20-1
J: TRBJ2-3
D: TRBD2
length: 14
size: .
DNA: TGCAGTGCTAGTAGCGGGATCAGGGCAGATACGCAGTATTTT
CDR3: CSASSGIRADTQYF

V: TRBV15
J: TRBJ2-1
D: .
length: 16
size: .
DNA: TGTGCCACCAGCAGCCCCCAGGGAAAGTCCTACAATGATCAGTTCTTC
CDR3: CATSSPQGKSYNDQFF

V: TRBV20-1
J: TRBJ1-6
D: .
length: 18
size: medium-sized
DNA: TGCAGTGCTAGAGAAGGTCTCTTCCGGGGACTTAGTAATTCACCCCTCCACTTT
CDR3: CSAREGLFRGLSNSPLHF

V: TRBV19
J: TRBJ2-7
D: .
length: 14
size: .
DNA: TGTGCCAGTAGCACGGATCGCCTTACCTACGAGCAGTACTTC
CDR3: CASSTDRLTYEQYF

V: TRBV19
J: TRBJ1-1
D: TRBD1
length: 13
size: large
DNA: TGTGCCAGTATCCGGGACAGGGCCACTGAAGCTTTCTTT
CDR3: CASIRDRATEAFF

V: TRBV14
J: TRBJ1-1
D: .
length: 13
size: .
DNA: TGTGCCAGCAGCCACTACAGGGAAGGTGAAGCTTTCTTT
CDR3: CASSHYREGEAFF